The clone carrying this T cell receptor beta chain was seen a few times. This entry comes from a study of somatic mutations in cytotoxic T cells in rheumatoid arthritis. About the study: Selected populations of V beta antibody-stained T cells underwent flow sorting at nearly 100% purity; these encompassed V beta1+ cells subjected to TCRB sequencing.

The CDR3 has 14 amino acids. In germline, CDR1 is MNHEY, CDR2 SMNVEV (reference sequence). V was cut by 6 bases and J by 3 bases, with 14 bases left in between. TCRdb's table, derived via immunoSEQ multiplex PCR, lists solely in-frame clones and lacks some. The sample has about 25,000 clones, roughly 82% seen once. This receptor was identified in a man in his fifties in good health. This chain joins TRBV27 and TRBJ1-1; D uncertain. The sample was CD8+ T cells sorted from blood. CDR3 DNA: TGTGCCAGCAGCCCTACTAGGGCCCACACTGAAGCTTTCTTT. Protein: CASSPTRAHTEAFF.